This entry features one T cell receptor (beta chain) sequence. What it binds is not known. Trimming shortened V by 1 base and J by 0 bases, and 13 bases separated the two germline ends. The CDR3 length is 16 residues. Germline CDR1 reads LNHDA; CDR2 reads SQIVND (reference sequence). Blood sampling took place at baseline, cycle 4 day 1, and cycle 7 day 1. The data stem from a study of OX40 agonist ivuxolimab in advanced cancers. Study-wide findings and caveats: CD8+ T cells showed, on average, more clonal expansion than CD4+ cells.

Produced via immunoSEQ multiplex PCR; TCRdb's table is partial and in-frame only. Of tens of thousands of clones listed, 85% to 90% are singletons. V usage is TRBV19 and J usage is TRBJ2-7; D remains unclear. The sample was CD4+ or CD8+ T cells sorted from blood, taken in a trial of the OX40 agonist ivuxolimab. This receptor was identified in an adult with an advanced solid tumor such as melanoma, head and neck, liver or kidney cancer. CDR3 sequence (DNA): TGTGCCAGTAGTATAGGCCCCCCGGGCGGCTCCTACGAGCAGTACTTC. This gives the protein CASSIGPPGGSYEQYF.